This T cell receptor beta chain was obtained from a study of graft-versus-host responses after intestinal transplantation. In germline, CDR1 is SGHNT, CDR2 YYREEE (reference sequence). V was pared by 4 bases and J by 0 bases, with 14 bases of the junction left unmatched. The CDR3 totals 19 residues. Clones were read by immunoSEQ multiplex PCR, and TCRdb kept only the in-frame ones, dropping some. The sample records about 7,400 clones, about 33% being singletons. The authors combined about 200,000 CFSE-labeled responder cells with about 200,000 irradiated, violet-dye-labeled stimulator cells in plates.

The material sequenced was alloreactive CD8+ T cells from a mixed lymphocyte reaction culture, taken before transplantation. Subset noted: CFSE-low proliferating T cells sorted from roughly six-day pre-transplant mixed lymphocyte reaction (GvH or HvG direction). This receptor was identified in a human patient who was an organ donor for intestinal transplantation. The chain carries TRBV5-4 and TRBJ2-1; TRBD2 agrees at 9 bases. CDR3 amino acids: CASSPPWASGVSSYNEQFF. For the CDR3, the DNA is TGTGCCAGCAGCCCCCCCTGGGCTAGCGGGGTGAGCTCCTACAATGAGCAGTTCTTC.